This T cell receptor beta chain was recovered during a study of T-cell reconstitution after alpha-beta-depleted transplantation in children (dated by TCRdb to about 2016). Concerning the study at large: Using TCR repertoire profiling, the study quantitatively followed how T-cell immune reconstitution unfolded in children after TCRalphabeta/CD19-depleted allogeneic hematopoietic cell transplantation. Broad study findings and their caveats: In some patients, the high TCRbeta diversity seen at day 60 was put down to recipient T cells and intrathymic progenitors that had survived conditioning. Apparently early alphabetaT-cell count recovery about two months after transplant reportedly relied on only several hundred rapidly expanded clones derived from non-depleted graft cells. The frequencies of hyperexpanded clones fell over the following months, and after one year, T-cell counts and TCRbeta diversity were mostly attributed to newly produced T cells.

According to the study, the label for this sample's treatment or condition signals: allogeneic hematopoietic cell transplantation with graft depleted of TCRalphabeta T cells and CD19 B cells. Transplant recipients were children who received TCRalphabeta/CD19-depleted allogeneic hematopoietic cell grafts. The trim is 2 bases for V and 4 bases for J, with a gap of 3 bases between the germline ends. Via the germline V gene (reference sequence), CDR1 is MNHNY and CDR2 SVGAGI. The cysteine opens and the phenylalanine closes a CDR3 of 12 amino acids. CDR3 DNA is the only sequence kept; it has 36 bases, read in frame from the first base. A note on this clonotype: This clone's antigen is unknown. No base-level quality is on record; no much larger clone is a single base apart.

Libraries were constructed by PCR. Data came from an Illumina HiSeq 2500. To normalize quantification of the TCRbeta repertoire, the TCR libraries were built with molecular barcoding that relied on unique molecular identifiers. The public reads were quality trimmed at Q25 with fastp and then assembled into clones with MiXCR by TCRdb, keeping productive beta chains. Identical CDR3 proteins give one entry, which carries the most common genes and DNA. Across this sample there are roughly 400,000 distinct CDR3 sequences, with roughly 43% seen only once. The leading ten clones occupy around a quarter of the sample.

The chain joins TRBV6-6 to TRBJ1-3; the D gene is unclear. The starting material was PBMCs, obtained before TCRalphabeta/CD19-depleted stem cell transplant. The receptor was derived from a girl aged 2 to 9 with aplastic anemia, due to receive a stem cell transplant. The DNA is as follows: TGTGCCAGCAGTTACGGAGGAAACACCATATATTTT. The encoded protein is CASSYGGNTIYF.